These T cell receptor beta chains were read from a single sample in a study of cytomegalovirus exposure and HLA in healthy donors. Clones were read by immunoSEQ multiplex PCR, and TCRdb kept only the in-frame ones, dropping some. The sample lists more than 110,000 clones; around 80% were seen once. The sequencing sample was made of PBMCs. All receptors derive from a man under 40 in good health and CMV-seropositive. Both conserved end residues are part of each CDR3. Fields, in order: V gene, J gene, clone size, D gene, CDR3 protein, CDR3 DNA. A D gene is named only where the DNA matches it firmly. The size entry is marked missing in some rows and otherwise reads once, few, many or a size class.

V gene: TRBV5-8
J gene: TRBJ1-1
clone size: few
D gene: -
CDR3 protein: CASSLGQSTEAFF
CDR3 DNA: TGTGCCAGCAGCCTAGGACAGAGCACTGAAGCTTTCTTT

V gene: TRBV5-4
J gene: TRBJ2-5
clone size: once
D gene: -
CDR3 protein: CASSLALGQEETQYF
CDR3 DNA: TGTGCCAGCAGCTTGGCACTAGGCCAGGAAGAGACCCAGTACTTC

V gene: TRBV7-9
J gene: TRBJ1-1
clone size: -
D gene: -
CDR3 protein: CSSSSREGEAFF
CDR3 DNA: TGTTCCAGCAGCTCGAGAGAGGGTGAAGCTTTCTTT

V gene: TRBV13
J gene: TRBJ2-5
clone size: -
D gene: TRBD2
CDR3 protein: CASSPREGQETQYF
CDR3 DNA: TGTGCCAGCAGCCCCCGGGAGGGGCAAGAGACCCAGTACTTC

V gene: TRBV18
J gene: TRBJ1-5
clone size: -
D gene: TRBD1
CDR3 protein: CASSPLAGQNSNQPQHF
CDR3 DNA: TGTGCCAGCTCACCACTAGCGGGACAGAATAGCAATCAGCCCCAGCATTTT

V gene: TRBV19
J gene: TRBJ1-4
clone size: many
D gene: -
CDR3 protein: CASSMGRINEKLFF
CDR3 DNA: TGTGCCAGTAGTATGGGGCGGATCAATGAAAAACTGTTTTTT

V gene: TRBV2
J gene: TRBJ2-3
clone size: -
D gene: -
CDR3 protein: CASGGGSGTSTDTQYF
CDR3 DNA: TGTGCCAGCGGTGGGGGGTCAGGGACTAGCACAGATACGCAGTATTTT

V gene: TRBV30
J gene: TRBJ2-7
clone size: -
D gene: -
CDR3 protein: CAWTRGGKTAYEQYF
CDR3 DNA: TGTGCCTGGACTAGGGGGGGTAAAACTGCCTACGAGCAGTACTTC

V gene: TRBV15
J gene: TRBJ2-5
clone size: -
D gene: TRBD2
CDR3 protein: CATTEGLARRHQETQYF
CDR3 DNA: TGTGCCACCACTGAGGGACTAGCAAGAAGGCACCAAGAGACCCAGTACTTC

V gene: TRBV9
J gene: TRBJ2-3
clone size: -
D gene: TRBD1
CDR3 protein: CASSPTGDLTDTQYF
CDR3 DNA: TGTGCCAGCAGCCCAACAGGGGACCTCACAGATACGCAGTATTTT

V gene: TRBV5-1
J gene: TRBJ2-2
clone size: -
D gene: TRBD2
CDR3 protein: CASSLFGTSGGTGELFF
CDR3 DNA: TGCGCCAGCAGCTTGTTTGGGACTAGCGGGGGCACCGGGGAGCTGTTTTTT

V gene: TRBV9
J gene: TRBJ1-2
clone size: -
D gene: TRBD1
CDR3 protein: CASSAQGALNYGYTF
CDR3 DNA: TGTGCCAGCAGCGCGCAGGGGGCTTTGAACTATGGCTACACCTTC

V gene: TRBV14
J gene: TRBJ2-6
clone size: -
D gene: -
CDR3 protein: CASSPTGANVLTF
CDR3 DNA: TGTGCCAGCAGCCCTACTGGGGCCAACGTCCTGACTTTC

V gene: TRBV6-6
J gene: TRBJ2-7
clone size: -
D gene: -
CDR3 protein: CASSYQPGLGLYEQYF
CDR3 DNA: TGTGCCAGCAGTTATCAACCCGGACTGGGTCTCTACGAGCAGTACTTC

V gene: TRBV19
J gene: TRBJ1-1
clone size: -
D gene: TRBD1
CDR3 protein: CASSRTGGSEAFF
CDR3 DNA: TGTGCCAGTAGCCGAACAGGGGGCAGTGAAGCTTTCTTT

V gene: TRBV7-8
J gene: TRBJ1-3
clone size: once
D gene: TRBD1
CDR3 protein: CASSAGQLGTGNTIYF
CDR3 DNA: TGTGCCAGCAGCGCGGGACAGCTGGGGACAGGAAACACCATATATTTT

V gene: TRBV19
J gene: TRBJ2-1
clone size: -
D gene: TRBD1
CDR3 protein: CASSRDTRDRVRNEQFF
CDR3 DNA: TGTGCCAGTAGTAGAGATACCCGGGACAGGGTACGCAATGAGCAGTTCTTC

V gene: TRBV6-1
J gene: TRBJ1-1
clone size: -
D gene: -
CDR3 protein: CASSPLWGGDTEAFF
CDR3 DNA: TGTGCCAGCTCTCCTCTTTGGGGGGGGGACACTGAAGCTTTCTTT

V gene: TRBV5-4
J gene: TRBJ2-7
clone size: -
D gene: TRBD1
CDR3 protein: CASSTGQVPYEQYF
CDR3 DNA: TGTGCCAGCAGCACCGGACAGGTTCCCTACGAGCAGTACTTC

V gene: TRBV6-5
J gene: TRBJ1-4
clone size: few
D gene: -
CDR3 protein: CASSSPGRGEKLFF
CDR3 DNA: TGTGCCAGCAGTTCTCCGGGCAGGGGTGAAAAACTGTTTTTT

V gene: TRBV21-1
J gene: TRBJ2-1
clone size: -
D gene: -
CDR3 protein: CASSTLIPPSGRAPEQFF
CDR3 DNA: TGTGCCAGCAGCACCCTTATCCCTCCTAGCGGGAGGGCCCCGGAGCAGTTCTTC

V gene: TRBV7-9
J gene: TRBJ2-5
clone size: -
D gene: -
CDR3 protein: CASSPERAGLTQYF
CDR3 DNA: TGTGCCAGCAGCCCGGAGAGGGCCGGTTTGACCCAGTACTTC

V gene: TRBV30
J gene: TRBJ2-7
clone size: few
D gene: -
CDR3 protein: CAWSGPRGEQYF
CDR3 DNA: TGTGCCTGGAGTGGACCGCGGGGCGAGCAGTACTTC

V gene: TRBV7-9
J gene: TRBJ1-6
clone size: -
D gene: TRBD1
CDR3 protein: CASSQGQGGSPLHF
CDR3 DNA: TGTGCCAGCAGCCAGGGACAGGGTGGTTCACCCCTCCACTTT

V gene: TRBV6-1
J gene: TRBJ1-2
clone size: -
D gene: -
CDR3 protein: CASSEAGGAYGYTF
CDR3 DNA: TGTGCCAGCAGTGAAGCTGGGGGGGCCTATGGCTACACCTTC

V gene: TRBV11-2
J gene: TRBJ1-5
clone size: -
D gene: TRBD1
CDR3 protein: CASSLAGQGAGQPQHF
CDR3 DNA: TGTGCCAGCAGCTTAGCAGGACAGGGGGCGGGTCAGCCCCAGCATTTT

V gene: TRBV5-5
J gene: TRBJ2-7
clone size: -
D gene: TRBD2
CDR3 protein: CASSFSLAGVRAF
CDR3 DNA: TGTGCCAGCAGCTTCAGCTTAGCGGGAGTACGGGCCTTC

V gene: TRBV7-9
J gene: TRBJ1-4
clone size: -
D gene: TRBD1
CDR3 protein: CSSSLVPGQGGEKLFF
CDR3 DNA: TGTTCCAGCAGCTTAGTACCAGGACAGGGAGGGGAAAAACTGTTTTTT

V gene: TRBV19
J gene: TRBJ1-5
clone size: -
D gene: TRBD1
CDR3 protein: CASKGPGQDTSNQPQHF
CDR3 DNA: TGTGCCAGTAAGGGCCCGGGACAGGATACTAGCAATCAGCCCCAGCATTTT

V gene: TRBV6-1
J gene: TRBJ1-4
clone size: -
D gene: -
CDR3 protein: CGVSGTNEKLFF
CDR3 DNA: TGCGGGGTCTCGGGGACTAATGAAAAACTGTTTTTT

V gene: TRBV5-1
J gene: TRBJ2-2
clone size: -
D gene: TRBD2
CDR3 protein: CASSLTSGAGELFF
CDR3 DNA: TGCGCCAGCAGCCTTACTAGCGGGGCCGGGGAGCTGTTTTTT

V gene: TRBV12-1
J gene: TRBJ2-5
clone size: -
D gene: -
CDR3 protein: CASSNRLAGGHLEETQYF
CDR3 DNA: TGTGCCAGCAGCAACAGACTAGCGGGGGGTCACCTAGAGGAGACCCAGTACTTC

V gene: TRBV13
J gene: TRBJ1-1
clone size: few
D gene: -
CDR3 protein: CASSLPGSVAFF
CDR3 DNA: TGTGCCAGCAGCTTACCCGGGTCGGTAGCTTTCTTT

V gene: TRBV14
J gene: TRBJ2-7
clone size: -
D gene: TRBD2
CDR3 protein: CASRREGQDEQYF
CDR3 DNA: TGTGCCAGCAGGCGGGAGGGCCAGGACGAGCAGTACTTC

V gene: TRBV18
J gene: TRBJ1-3
clone size: -
D gene: -
CDR3 protein: CASSHAVGAGNTIYF
CDR3 DNA: TGTGCCAGCTCTCACGCCGTGGGCGCTGGAAACACCATATATTTT

V gene: TRBV7-9
J gene: TRBJ2-5
clone size: -
D gene: TRBD1
CDR3 protein: CASSDGQGMGIGTQYF
CDR3 DNA: TGTGCCAGCAGCGACGGACAGGGGATGGGAATTGGGACCCAGTACTTC

V gene: TRBV29-1
J gene: TRBJ2-1
clone size: few
D gene: -
CDR3 protein: CSVQRGPNEQFF
CDR3 DNA: TGCAGCGTTCAAAGGGGTCCCAATGAGCAGTTCTTC

V gene: TRBV30
J gene: TRBJ2-3
clone size: -
D gene: TRBD2
CDR3 protein: CAWSRTSGETDTQYF
CDR3 DNA: TGTGCCTGGAGCCGTACTAGCGGGGAGACAGATACGCAGTATTTT